Presented here are 13 T cell receptor beta chains from one specimen sequenced in a study of blood T cell repertoires in COVID-19 (dated by TCRdb to 2020 to 2022). The library was made by the immunoSEQ multiplex PCR assay. Sourced from immuneACCESS, this table was stored by TCRdb with only in-frame sequences that have V and J called. A share of the clones is absent; for the studies checked, an unresolved V gene accounts for under half, and the remainder has no known explanation. This sample has about 370,000 clones in its table, and approximately 93% of those were observed once. The ten largest clones take up about 0.86% of the sample. The specimen was PBMCs or T cells enriched from blood (not recorded which). All receptors come from a woman aged 40-49 years who had been exposed to COVID-19.

The chain couples TRBV3-1 (or the pseudogene TRBV3-2) to TRBJ1-4; TRBD1 matches at 8 bases. This CDR3 region has 19 residues. J gave up 0 bases and V 6 bases, and 15 bases lay outside the gene matches. In germline, CDR1 is LGHDT, CDR2 YNNKEL (reference sequence). Here the CDR3 reads CASSWGKQGVLATNEKLFF. The CDR3 bases are TGTGCCAGCAGTTGGGGGAAACAGGGGGTTCTCGCAACTAATGAAAAACTGTTTTTT.

The CDR3 nucleotides are TGTGCCAGCAGGGAGAGGGGACAGTCAGGAAACACCATATATTTT. Its translation is CASRERGQSGNTIYF. The chain couples TRBV27 to TRBJ1-3, with 7 bases matching TRBD1. The CDR3 spans 15 residues. Trimming cost V 6 bases and J 4 bases; bases outside gene matches: 9. Germline assignment: CDR1 MNHEY and CDR2 SMNVEV (reference sequence).

This chain connects TRBV20-1 to TRBJ1-1; perhaps TRBD1 as D (5 bases). Germline lookup yields CDR1 DFQATT and CDR2 SNEGSKA (reference sequence). CDR3 size: 11 residues. The DNA for the CDR3 is TGCGTATGGGGCATGAACACTGAAGCTTTCTTT. Protein product: CVWGMNTEAFF.

Of note for this clone: In the same sample, other DNA sequences code for this CDR3. V usage is TRBV2 and J usage is TRBJ1-1; 10 nucleotides line up with TRBD1. Germline lookup yields CDR1 SNHLY and CDR2 FYNNEI. V was clipped by 7 bases and J by 5 bases; unmatched bases: 4. The CDR3 is 13 residues long. The CDR3, as DNA: TGTGCCAGCACCCGGGACAGGGGTACTGAAGCTTTCTTT. It yields the protein CASTRDRGTEAFF.

The chain couples TRBV6-5 to TRBJ1-2, with TRBD1 as a possible D gene (5 bases). The CDR3 extends over 15 amino acids. Germline V gene data show CDR1 as MNHEY and CDR2 as SVGAGI. Trimming cost V 7 bases and J 6 bases, with 21 bases left between them. CDR3 in DNA: TGTGCCAGCACCCCCGATCGACAGACAAACCATGGCTACACCTTC. Translated, it gives CASTPDRQTNHGYTF.

A single count supports this clone. The chain recombines TRBV20-1 with TRBJ2-1, with 9 bases aligning to TRBD2. Germline values: CDR1 DFQATT, CDR2 SNEGSKA (reference sequence). V trimming: 3 bases; J trimming: 5 bases; junction bases outside the gene matches: 5. The CDR3 extends over 14 amino acids. The CDR3 sequence is CSASLGGGDNEQFF. Written as DNA, the CDR3 is TGCAGTGCTAGTCTGGGCGGGGGGGACAATGAGCAGTTCTTC.

The chain is built from TRBV7-8 and TRBJ2-5; TRBD1 matches at 9 bases. The CDR3 is 14 amino acids. V lost 3 bases, J lost 2 bases, and 1 base stayed unmatched. Germline V gene sequence: CDR1 SGHVS, CDR2 FQNEAQ. The CDR3 protein is CASSLTGGQETQYF. The CDR3 coding sequence is TGTGCCAGCAGCTTGACAGGGGGACAAGAGACCCAGTACTTC.

The CDR3 sequence is CASSSTSGSEETQYF. In nucleotides, the CDR3 is TGTGCCAGCAGCTCGACTAGCGGGAGCGAAGAGACCCAGTACTTC. The V and J genes are TRBV5-4 and TRBJ2-5; 12 nucleotides align to TRBD2. Germline lookup yields CDR1 SGHNT and CDR2 YYREEE (reference sequence). The CDR3 spans 15 residues. With V trimmed by 3 bases and J by 3 bases, 3 bases remained unmatched.

The chain employs TRBV2 and TRBJ2-7, with D possibly being TRBD1 (5 bases). Germline values: CDR1 SNHLY, CDR2 FYNNEI. Trimming removed 5 bases from V and 5 bases from J, with 22 bases in between. The CDR3 is 16 amino acids. CDR3: CASSKGAGFGFDEQYF. For the CDR3, the DNA is TGTGCCAGCAGTAAAGGGGCAGGCTTTGGGTTCGACGAGCAGTACTTC.

The chain uses TRBV25-1 and TRBJ1-4, with D possibly TRBD1 on 6 matching bases. The CDR3 is made up of 13 amino acids. Trimming shortened V by 4 bases and J by 8 bases, and 11 bases separated the two germline ends. From germline, CDR1 is MGHDK and CDR2 SYGVNS. The CDR3 here is CASSGGGWEKLFF. As DNA, the CDR3 is TGTGCCAGCAGTGGGGGGGGCTGGGAAAAACTGTTTTTT.

V and J are TRBV3-1 (or the pseudogene TRBV3-2) and TRBJ2-7; possibly TRBD1 for D (7 bases). Germline assignment: CDR1 LGHDT and CDR2 YNNKEL (reference sequence). V lost 3 bases and J 0 bases, leaving 12 bases between the germline ends. This CDR3 has 15 residues. The DNA of the CDR3 is TGTGCCAGCAGCCACGGGGGACAGCGCTCCTACGAGCAGTACTTC. Residues: CASSHGGQRSYEQYF.

The rearrangement joins TRBV18 to TRBJ2-7, with 10 bases aligning to TRBD2. The CDR3 is 15 residues long. Trimming cost V 4 bases and J 6 bases; bases outside gene matches: 9. Germline values: CDR1 KGHSH, CDR2 LQKENI. CDR3 nucleotides: TGTGCCAGCTCACTGCGGACTAGCGGTTTCCCCGAGCAGTACTTC. This translates into CASSLRTSGFPEQYF.

The table lists this clone with a count of one. The chain joins TRBV18 to TRBJ1-3; perhaps TRBD1 as D (6 bases). The germline gives CDR1 KGHSH, CDR2 LQKENI. CDR3 size: 18 residues. Deletions cut 1 base from V and 4 bases from J, with 20 bases between. CDR3 in amino acids: CASSPQPTGLKRGNTIYF. The CDR3 DNA follows: TGTGCCAGCTCACCACAGCCCACAGGGTTGAAACGGGGAAACACCATATATTTT.